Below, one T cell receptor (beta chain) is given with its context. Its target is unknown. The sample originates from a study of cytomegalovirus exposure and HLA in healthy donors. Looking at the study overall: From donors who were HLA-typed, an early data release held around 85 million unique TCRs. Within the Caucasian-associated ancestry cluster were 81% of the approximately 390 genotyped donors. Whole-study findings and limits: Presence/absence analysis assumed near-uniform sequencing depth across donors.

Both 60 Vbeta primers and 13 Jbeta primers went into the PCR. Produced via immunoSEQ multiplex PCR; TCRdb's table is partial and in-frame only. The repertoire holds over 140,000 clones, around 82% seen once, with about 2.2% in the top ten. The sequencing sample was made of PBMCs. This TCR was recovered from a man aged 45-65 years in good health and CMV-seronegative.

CDR3 DNA sequence: TGTGCCAGCAGCTTGGTCCAGGGAGGGGACGGCTACACCTTC. This gives the protein CASSLVQGGDGYTF. The V call is TRBV5-6, the J call TRBJ1-2, with D possibly being TRBD1 (5 bases). The CDR3 spans 14 residues. V gave up 0 bases and J gave up 8 bases, with 14 bases separating them. The germline CDR1 and CDR2 sequences are SGHDT and YYEEEE.